This record looks at one TCR beta chain sequence and its context. Produced via immunoSEQ multiplex PCR; TCRdb's table is partial and in-frame only. The sample contains 35,000 to 45,000 clones, 85% to 90% of which appear only once. The sample comes from a study of T cell changes during pregnancy in multiple sclerosis. This TCR was sampled from a female donor in good health, enrolled as a control in a pregnancy study. Sequencing used peripheral blood, obtained in the second trimester of pregnancy.

The CDR3 DNA follows: TGTGCCAGCAGCTTAGGGCGGCAGCCGACGGAGCCCCAGCATTTT. Its protein is CASSLGRQPTEPQHF. The chain links TRBV7-8 to TRBJ1-5; no reliable D call. V was pared by 1 base and J by 8 bases, with 15 bases between. CDR1 SGHVS and CDR2 FQNEAQ come from the germline V gene. This CDR3 spans 15 amino acids.